The table lists the clone carrying this T cell receptor (beta chain) with a count of one. Here immunoSEQ multiplex PCR was the method, and the copy in TCRdb shows in-frame clones only, minus some. The repertoire consists of tens of thousands of clones, with over 85% occurring once and the leading ten covering less than 4%. This specimen comes from a study of T cell changes during pregnancy in multiple sclerosis. Per the germline V gene, CDR1 is LNHDA and CDR2 is SQIVND (reference sequence). The CDR3 runs to 14 residues. V was clipped by 3 bases and J by 2 bases, with 8 bases between them. The chain employs TRBV19 and TRBJ1-3; D is perhaps TRBD1 (6 bases). The sample here was CD8+ T cells from peripheral blood mononuclear cells, taken before pregnancy. The sequence was obtained from a female donor with multiple sclerosis, enrolled in a pregnancy study. The CDR3 region has the DNA TGTGCCAGTAGTATTAGGGGGACTGGAAACACCATATATTTT. Translating gives CASSIRGTGNTIYF.